One sample yielded the 11 T cell receptor beta chains listed below, sequenced in a study of neurological immune-mediated disorders. TCRdb re-analysed the 5' RACE reads in MiXCR, keeping a single row per CDR3 protein. The sample records 55,000 to 70,000 distinct CDR3 sequences, around 3.9% being singletons. Source material: PBMCs. These receptor sequences come from a man aged 30 to 45 with multiple sclerosis.

In its sample, this clonotype was seen many times. This chain links TRBV20-1 with TRBJ2-5, with D perhaps matching TRBD2 (5 bases). V was cut by 1 base and J by 7 bases, with 16 bases left in between. CDR1 and CDR2 from the germline V gene are DFQATT and SNEGSKA (reference sequence). There are 14 residues in the CDR3. CDR3 residues: CSARALAGYLTQYF. Here the CDR3 DNA reads TGCAGTGCTAGAGCGTTGGCGGGTTACCTGACCCAGTACTTC.

Many counts were recorded for this clonotype. The chain recombines TRBV10-1 with TRBJ1-2, with 8 bases identical to TRBD1. Germline-derived CDR1 and CDR2 are WNHNN and SYGVQD (reference sequence). The CDR3 has 13 amino acids. The CDR3 sequence is CPGALSTGDGYTF. As DNA, the CDR3 is TGCCCGGGCGCCCTCTCGACAGGGGATGGCTACACCTTC.

This clonotype was observed at least ten times. The chain links TRBV3-1 to TRBJ2-1; 11 bases agree with TRBD2. J lost 12 bases, V lost 0 bases, and 13 bases had no gene match. The CDR3 sequence is 17 residues long. Germline V CDR1 and CDR2: LGHDT, YNNKEL (reference sequence). DNA for the CDR3: TGTGCCAGCAGCCAAGATCCCGCCCTAGCGGGGGGTACGGGGCAGTTCTTC. The encoded protein is CASSQDPALAGGTGQFF.

This clonotype showed up many times. V and J are TRBV5-1 and TRBJ2-5; D is undetermined. V lost 0 bases and J lost 5, with 11 bases in between. Looked up from germline, CDR1 is SGHRS and CDR2 is YFSETQ. The CDR3 runs 14 residues. The CDR3 reads CASSLGPGAETQYF. The CDR3 nucleotides read TGCGCCAGCAGCTTGGGTCCGGGCGCGGAGACCCAGTACTTC.

This clonotype was seen only once. The V call is TRBV29-1, the J call TRBJ2-5; the D is unclear. The CDR3 length is 12 residues. CDR1 SQVTM and CDR2 ANQGSEA come from the germline V gene. The V gene lost 6 bases and the J gene lost 2 bases, with 10 bases spanning the gap. CDR3 coding DNA: TGCAGCGTCGAAATTTGGCAAGAGACCCAGTACTTC. Its translation: CSVEIWQETQYF.

This clonotype was seen ten or more times. The chain employs TRBV5-5 and TRBJ1-1; a weak D match, TRBD1 (6 bases). CDR3 length: 14 residues. Trimming cost V 4 bases and J 7 bases, with 17 bases left between them. Germline loops: CDR1 SGHKS, CDR2 YYEKEE (reference sequence). The CDR3 DNA reads TGTGCCAGCAGCGCACAAGGTGGGGGCGTTGAAGCTTTCTTT. It encodes CASSAQGGGVEAFF.

This clonotype was found a few times. This may be a read error, as it is one base from a much larger clone. V and J are TRBV4-1 and TRBJ2-2; TRBD1 aligns across 7 bases. Germline loops: CDR1 MGHRA, CDR2 YSYEKL. The CDR3 runs 13 residues. V was pared by 5 bases and J by 6 bases, with 3 bases of the junction left unmatched. CDR3 sequence (DNA): TGCGCCAGCAGCGGGGACAGTGCCGGGGAGCTGTTTTTT. Its protein product is CASSGDSAGELFF.

This clonotype was seen at least ten times. This chain's CDR3 is CASSPLGPETQYF. CDR3 DNA: TGTGCCAGCAGCCCATTGGGACCTGAGACCCAGTACTTC. The chain uses TRBV7-7 and TRBJ2-5; TRBD1 or TRBD2 may be the D gene (5 bases each). The CDR3 covers 13 residues. Per the germline V gene, CDR1 is SSHAT and CDR2 is FNYEAQ (reference sequence). Trimming removed 5 bases from V and 5 bases from J, with 12 bases in between.

This clonotype was observed many times. The V call is TRBV7-2, the J call TRBJ1-1; D possibly corresponds to TRBD1 (6 bases). Trimming shortened V by 2 bases and J by 0 bases, and 13 bases separated the two germline ends. The length of the CDR3 is 16 residues. Looked up from germline, CDR1 is SGHTA and CDR2 is FQGNSA. CDR3 residues: CASSLTPDRLNTEAFF. The CDR3 DNA sequence: TGTGCCAGCAGCTTAACCCCTGACAGGTTGAACACTGAAGCTTTCTTT.

The table lists this clonotype with many counts. This chain connects TRBV7-8 to TRBJ2-1; tentatively, D is TRBD1 (6 bases). CDR3 length: 12 amino acids. Looked up from germline, CDR1 is SGHVS and CDR2 is FQNEAQ. Trimming cost V 8 bases and J 9 bases, with 14 bases left between them. The DNA of the CDR3 is TGTGCCAGCCTTACAGGGTTCGGTGAGCAGTTCTTC. This translates into CASLTGFGEQFF.

This clonotype was seen many times. The chain joins TRBV7-9 to TRBJ1-6, with D possibly being TRBD1 (5 bases). V lost 5 bases to trimming and J lost 4 bases, with 15 bases between them. The germline V gene has CDR1 SEHNR and CDR2 FQNEAQ (reference sequence). The CDR3 spans 16 residues. As DNA, the CDR3 is TGTGCCAGCAGCCCCTGGGGGACGCATTATAATTCACCCCTCCACTTT. As protein: CASSPWGTHYNSPLHF.